This T cell receptor (beta chain) was identified during a study of T cell clonotyping in hematopoietic cell transplantation. Study-level findings and limits: Broader posttransplant TCR repertoire diversity was predicted by graft donor and pretransplant recipient Inverse Simpson Index values. After transplant, recipient diversity fell while pathologically expanded clonotypes grew through day 180.

TCRdb's copy holds only in-frame clones and misses some; the assay was immunoSEQ multiplex PCR. Here the sample spans 25,000 to 30,000 clones, 84% being singletons. To note about this clone: The antigen remains unidentified.

Time point here: recipient sample about 28 days before transplant, after cytoreduction. Samples: about 28 days before transplant, then days 30, 100 and 180 after. The sample was peripheral blood mononuclear cells, taken before stem cell transplant. The receptor comes from an older woman with acute myeloid leukemia. Some clones in this sample may be carry-over from other donors' samples.

The CDR3: CASSPRAGDNTGELFF. CDR3 DNA: TGCGCCAGCAGCCCTCGGGCAGGGGATAACACCGGGGAGCTGTTTTTT. V usage is TRBV4-1 and J usage is TRBJ2-2; D is perhaps TRBD1 (6 bases). CDR1 is MGHRA, CDR2 YSYEKL, per germline. The CDR3 is 16 residues long. V lost 4 bases, J lost 2 bases, and 14 bases lay in between.